This entry describes one T cell receptor beta chain. Its antigen is as yet unknown. J gave up 2 bases and V 4 bases, and 7 bases lay outside the gene matches. Germline V lookup: CDR1 SNHLY, CDR2 FYNNEI. The CDR3 has 17 amino acids. Some second doses came at about 4 weeks and others at about 12 weeks; these were pooled. This entry belongs to a study of T cell responses to AZD1222 COVID-19 vaccine. Profiling relied on immunoSEQ multiplex PCR, and the TCRdb table lists in-frame clones only, not all of them. The sample lists tens of thousands of clones, about 88% occurring once. Findings and caveats of the study: Repertoires were obtained solely post-peak T cell response.

J is TRBJ2-2 and V is TRBV2; TRBD2 matches 10 bases. The specimen was peripheral blood, collected 28 days after the second AZD1222 dose. This sequence was found in an adult who received the AZD1222 COVID-19 vaccine. For the CDR3, the DNA is TGTGCCAGCAGTGCCCGACGGACTAGCGGCAACACCGGGGAGCTGTTTTTT. Translated: CASSARRTSGNTGELFF.